This T cell receptor beta chain originates from a study of cytomegalovirus exposure and HLA in healthy donors. Study results and limitations: For cytomegalovirus status, the classifier reportedly gave diagnoses with high specificity and sensitivity.

This CDR3 is built from 15 residues. V was shortened by 4 bases and J by 8 bases, with 19 bases between the two germline ends. Per germline, CDR1 SGHDT and CDR2 YYEEEE. Primers for the PCR totalled 60 Vbeta and 13 Jbeta. The protocol was immunoSEQ multiplex PCR, while the TCRdb copy is restricted to in-frame clones and leaves out a portion. Among about 230,000 clones, more than 85% were seen once, and the ten largest hold roughly 1%. This clone was recorded once. Its antigen is still unknown. This sequence was found in a woman between 18 and 29 years old in good health and CMV-seronegative. The sequenced material came from PBMCs. The chain links TRBV5-6 to TRBJ2-1, with a tentative D call TRBD1 (5 bases). The CDR3 coding sequence is TGTGCCAGCAGCCCGATTGGGGCAGGACCTTATGAGCAGTTCTTC. Amino acid sequence: CASSPIGAGPYEQFF.